What follows are 6 T cell receptor beta chains derived from one specimen sequenced in a study of technical replicates of blood from a handful of donors. The protocol was immunoSEQ multiplex PCR, while the TCRdb copy is restricted to in-frame clones and leaves out a portion. Among more than 50,000 clones listed, approximately 90% were seen once. The sample was PBMCs. Source of these receptors: a human donor in good health. Some clones in this sample may be carry-over from other donors' samples.

This clone came up once. The chain links TRBV2 to TRBJ2-4; D remains ambiguous. CDR1 SNHLY and CDR2 FYNNEI come from the germline V gene. V dropped 7 bases and J dropped 7 bases, with 17 bases sitting between them. The CDR3 contains 14 residues. CDR3 in DNA: TGTGCCAGCACCGTAGGAGCCCAGACGAACATTCAGTACTTC. It yields the protein CASTVGAQTNIQYF.

The chain combines TRBV7-9 with TRBJ2-5; D perhaps matches TRBD2 (6 bases). CDR1 is SEHNR, CDR2 FQNEAQ, per germline (reference sequence). The CDR3 covers 13 residues. V gave up 3 bases and J gave up 4 bases, with 9 bases separating them. CDR3 sequence reads: CASSLSGRETQYF. The CDR3 DNA reads as TGTGCCAGCAGCTTGTCCGGGAGAGAGACCCAGTACTTC.

CDR3 nucleotide sequence: TGTGCCTGGAGTGTTACAGTATACTCTGGAAACACCATATATTTT. It encodes CAWSVTVYSGNTIYF. V usage is TRBV30 and J usage is TRBJ1-3; D remains unclear. The germline CDR1 and CDR2 sequences are GTSNPN and SVGIG (reference sequence). V lost 0 bases and J 0 bases, leaving 9 bases between the germline ends. The CDR3 contains 15 residues.

The chain is built from TRBV12-5 and TRBJ2-7; 8 positions agree with TRBD1. The CDR3 is made up of 12 amino acids. V dropped 10 bases and J dropped 4; count of bases not matched to a gene: 6. Looked up from germline, CDR1 is LGHNT and CDR2 is FRNRAP. The CDR3 loop reads CATGTGFYEQYF. In DNA, the CDR3 is TGTGCTACCGGGACAGGATTTTACGAGCAGTACTTC.

This clone was recorded a few times. The gene calls are TRBV7-9 and TRBJ1-4; D gene ambiguous. This CDR3 has 14 amino acids. Trimming removed 3 bases at V and 4 bases at J, with 9 bases between. The V gene's germline CDR1 is SEHNR and CDR2 FQNEAQ (reference sequence). The CDR3 reads CASSFWTINEKLFF. Written as DNA, the CDR3 is TGTGCCAGCAGCTTTTGGACTATTAATGAAAAACTGTTTTTT. Drawing the rest from reference TRBV7-9 and TRBJ1-4, the complete variable domain is DTGVSQNPRHKITKRGQNVTFRCDPISEHNRLYWYRQTLGQGPEFLTYFQNEAQLEKSRLLSDRFSAERPKGSFSTLEIQRTEQGDSAMYLCASSFWTINEKLFFGSGTQLSVL.

The V call is TRBV5-4, the J call TRBJ2-1, with D perhaps TRBD2 (6 bases). This CDR3 is 13 amino acids long. V lost 2 bases to trimming and J lost 10 bases, with 13 bases between them. Germline CDR1 reads SGHNT; CDR2 reads YYREEE (reference sequence). This chain's CDR3 is CASSFAARGEQFF. The CDR3 region has the DNA TGTGCCAGCAGCTTTGCGGCCCGGGGGGAGCAGTTCTTC. Drawing the rest from reference TRBV5-4 and TRBJ2-1, the complete variable domain is ETGVTQSPTHLIKTRGQQVTLRCSSQSGHNTVSWYQQALGQGPQFIFQYYREEENGRGNFPPRFSGLQFPNYSSELNVNALELDDSALYLCASSFAARGEQFFGPGTRLTVL.